Each of the 32 T cell receptor beta chains below was sequenced from the same sample in a study of beta chain features in type 1 diabetes. The entirety of the isolated RNA underwent reverse transcription, so expressed TCRB transcripts were sequenced. Clones were read by immunoSEQ multiplex PCR, and TCRdb kept only the in-frame ones, dropping some. Of around 500,000 clones listed, approximately 28% were seen once; the top ten hold almost 0.065%. The sample taken for sequencing was naive CD4+ T cells from blood. Every receptor here comes from a man between 18 and 35 years old in good health.

This chain connects TRBV30 to TRBJ1-5; possible D gene TRBD1, 5 bases. Germline lookup yields CDR1 GTSNPN and CDR2 SVGIG (reference sequence). This CDR3 has 15 amino acids. Trimming pared 5 bases from V and 2 bases from J, leaving 16 bases between. In DNA form, the CDR3 reads TGTGCCTGGGCAAGGGGTGGACTGGGCAATCAGCCCCAGCATTTT. This gives the protein CAWARGGLGNQPQHF.

This clone was seen only a few times. The chain recombines TRBV5-5 with TRBJ2-1; 7 bases map to TRBD1. This CDR3 contains 14 residues. J lost 2 bases, V lost 5 bases, and 4 bases had no gene match. Germline V gives CDR1 SGHKS, CDR2 YYEKEE (reference sequence). CDR3 protein: CASSRQGPYNEQFF. In nucleotides, the CDR3 is TGTGCCAGCAGTCGACAGGGCCCCTACAATGAGCAGTTCTTC.

This clone was seen a handful of times. V gene TRBV2 combines with J gene TRBJ2-7, with 7 bases that match TRBD1. There are 15 residues in the CDR3. Per the germline V gene, CDR1 is SNHLY and CDR2 is FYNNEI. V was clipped by 5 bases and J by 2 bases; unmatched bases: 9. The CDR3 reads CASSRHRGPPYEQYF. CDR3 DNA: TGTGCCAGCAGTCGACACAGGGGCCCGCCCTACGAGCAGTACTTC. The full variable domain, completed using reference TRBV2 and TRBJ2-7, is EPEVTQTPSHQVTQMGQEVILRCVPISNHLYFYWYRQILGQKVEFLVSFYNNEISEKSEIFDDQFSVERPDGSNFTLKIRSTKLEDSAMYFCASSRHRGPPYEQYFGPGTRLTVT.

This clone was seen more than once but under ten times. The chain uses TRBV4-3 and TRBJ2-7; D possibly corresponds to TRBD1 (5 bases). The V and J ends lost 4 bases and 4 bases respectively, with 14 bases between them. The CDR3 runs to 14 residues. Germline V lookup: CDR1 LGHNA, CDR2 YSLEER. The CDR3 region is CASSPVERGYEQYF. The CDR3 nucleotides read TGCGCCAGCAGCCCCGTCGAAAGGGGTTACGAGCAGTACTTC.

This sequence joins TRBV30 and TRBJ2-7; D might be TRBD2 (6 bases). Looked up from germline, CDR1 is GTSNPN and CDR2 is SVGIG (reference sequence). The ends were cut back, 3 bases at V and 0 bases at J, with 12 bases in the middle. CDR3 length: 14 amino acids. The chain's CDR3 is CAWRRDADSYEQYF. The CDR3 DNA sequence: TGTGCCTGGAGGCGGGACGCCGACTCCTACGAGCAGTACTTC.

Regarding this clone: The junction does not match germline at one end; this may be a read error. This same CDR3 is encoded by further DNA sequences in the sample. The rearrangement links TRBV6-1 to TRBJ2-5; 7 nucleotides align to TRBD1. Germline values: CDR1 MNHNS, CDR2 SASEGT. This CDR3 has 14 residues. CDR3: CASSEDRVVETQYF. The DNA of the CDR3 is TGTGCCAGCAGCGAAGACAGGGTAGTAGAGACCCAGTACTTC.

This clone was recorded a few times. The chain uses TRBV30 and TRBJ2-6; unclear D gene. V lost 4 bases and J 2 bases, leaving 6 bases between the germline ends. Germline V gives CDR1 GTSNPN, CDR2 SVGIG (reference sequence). The CDR3 covers 13 residues. In nucleotides, the CDR3 is TGTGCCTGGAAGGTGGCTGGGGCCAACGTCCTGACTTTC. Protein: CAWKVAGANVLTF. Full variable domain (rest looked up from reference TRBV30 and TRBJ2-6): SQTIHQWPATLVQPVGSPLSLECTVEGTSNPNLYWYRQAAGRGLQLLFYSVGIGQISSEVPQNLSASRPQDRQFILSSKKLLLSDSGFYLCAWKVAGANVLTFGAGSRLTVL.

Only a few counts were recorded for this clone. The rearrangement links TRBV30 to TRBJ2-2; D not resolved. The germline CDR1 and CDR2 sequences are GTSNPN and SVGIG (reference sequence). V was shortened by 2 bases and J by 1 base, with 5 bases between the two germline ends. The CDR3 has 13 amino acids. Written as DNA, the CDR3 is TGTGCCTGGAGTACACAGAACACCGGGGAGCTGTTTTTT. It translates to CAWSTQNTGELFF.

This clone was seen a handful of times. CDR3 in DNA: TGCAGCGTTGAATGGGCGGCTAGCGGGAGATTTAATGAGCAGTTCTTC. It is translated as CSVEWAASGRFNEQFF. J is TRBJ2-1 and V is TRBV29-1; 10 bases are a match to TRBD2. The CDR3 covers 16 residues. V lost 2 bases and J lost 7; bases outside the gene matches: 11. The germline V gene encodes CDR1 SQVTM and CDR2 ANQGSEA.

The J gene is TRBJ1-1, the V gene TRBV5-1, with unresolved D. Per germline, CDR1 SGHRS and CDR2 YFSETQ. This CDR3 is 13 amino acids long. V gave up 0 bases and J gave up 1 base, with 4 bases separating them. The CDR3 coding sequence is TGCGCCAGCAGCTTGGACACGAACACTGAAGCTTTCTTT. Residues: CASSLDTNTEAFF.

This sequence joins TRBV7-9 and TRBJ2-2; no clear D gene. V was shortened by 2 bases and J by 4 bases, with 14 bases between the two germline ends. Germline assignment: CDR1 SEHNR and CDR2 FQNEAQ (reference sequence). CDR3 length equals 16 residues. DNA of the CDR3: TGTGCCAGCAGCTTATCTAGACTGGCGAGCACCGGGGAGCTGTTTTTT. Protein sequence: CASSLSRLASTGELFF.

The rearrangement links TRBV14 to TRBJ2-7, with D possibly being TRBD2 (6 bases). The ends were cut back, 4 bases at V and 3 bases at J, with 13 bases in the middle. CDR1 is SGHDN and CDR2 is FVKESK in the germline V gene. This CDR3 contains 14 residues. The CDR3 is CASSLGLASYEQYF. CDR3 nucleotide sequence: TGTGCCAGCAGCCTGGGACTGGCGAGCTACGAGCAGTACTTC.

This sequence joins TRBV11-2 and TRBJ2-5; maybe TRBD1 (6 bases). Germline V gene data show CDR1 as SGHAT and CDR2 as FQNNGV. The CDR3 contains 13 residues. Trimming took off 5 bases at V and 2 bases at J, with 9 bases between the two ends. The CDR3: CASSHGTQETQYF. The CDR3 nucleotides are TGTGCCAGCAGCCACGGGACACAAGAGACCCAGTACTTC.

The gene calls are TRBV14 and TRBJ1-2; no definite D call. V shed 0 bases and J shed 3 bases, with 8 bases lying between them. This CDR3 is 14 amino acids long. Looked up from germline, CDR1 is SGHDN and CDR2 is FVKESK. The CDR3 reads CASSQDAGYYGYTF. The CDR3 DNA reads TGTGCCAGCAGCCAAGATGCAGGATACTATGGCTACACCTTC.

This chain links TRBV10-3 with TRBJ2-7, with D tentatively TRBD2 (6 bases). Germline CDR1 reads ENHRY; CDR2 reads SYGVKD. V was shortened by 3 bases and J by 7 bases, with 19 bases between the two germline ends. This CDR3 contains 15 residues. CDR3 coding DNA: TGTGCCATCAGTGATGACGCGCCAGGGCGGGGTGAGCAGTACTTC. Translation gives CAISDDAPGRGEQYF.

There are a few counts of this clone. The CDR3 sequence: CSVDNPYSSYNEQFF. In DNA, the CDR3 is TGCAGCGTTGACAACCCCTACAGCTCCTACAATGAGCAGTTCTTC. V usage is TRBV29-1 and J usage is TRBJ2-1, with D unclear. This CDR3 has 15 residues. Looked up from germline, CDR1 is SQVTM and CDR2 is ANQGSEA. Trimming shortened V by 3 bases and J by 0 bases, and 12 bases separated the two germline ends.

The CDR3 loop is CASSLLASGELFF. CDR3 sequence (DNA): TGTGCCAGCAGTTTGTTAGCGTCCGGGGAGCTGTTTTTT. The chain combines TRBV28 with TRBJ2-2, with D tentatively TRBD2 (5 bases). V was trimmed by 3 bases and J by 6 bases, leaving 8 bases between them. This CDR3 has 13 amino acids. Germline V gene sequence: CDR1 MDHEN, CDR2 SYDVKM.

J is TRBJ2-3 and V is TRBV7-2; TRBD2 matches at 8 bases. Germline lookup yields CDR1 SGHTA and CDR2 FQGNSA. The CDR3 length is 16 residues. With V trimmed by 2 bases and J by 1 base, 5 bases remained unmatched. For the CDR3, the DNA is TGTGCCAGCAGCTTATTGTCGACTAGCGGCACAGATACGCAGTATTTT. It encodes CASSLLSTSGTDTQYF.

This chain links TRBV25-1 with TRBJ2-7; D gene uncertain. This CDR3 spans 15 amino acids. Per germline, CDR1 MGHDK and CDR2 SYGVNS. Deletions cut 0 bases from V and 1 base from J, with 10 bases between. Here the CDR3 DNA reads TGTGCCAGCAGTGAATATCCAGGAAATTCCTACGAGCAGTACTTC. Protein product: CASSEYPGNSYEQYF.

This chain uses TRBV10-3 with TRBJ2-5, with 8 bases that match TRBD1. V shed 4 bases, J shed 6 bases, and the junction held 1 base outside the gene matches. Germline V lookup: CDR1 ENHRY, CDR2 SYGVKD. This CDR3 has 12 residues. The CDR3 protein is CAISGTGQTQYF. In nucleotides, the CDR3 is TGTGCCATCAGTGGGACAGGGCAGACCCAGTACTTC.

This clone has just a few counts. The chain employs TRBV15 and TRBJ1-1, with TRBD1 matching over 8 bases. This CDR3 spans 15 amino acids. J gave up 4 bases and V 4 bases, and 8 bases lay outside the gene matches. Germline CDR1 is LNHNV and CDR2 is YYDKDF (reference sequence). CDR3 nucleotides: TGTGCCACCAGCACAACAGGGGGTTCGGGCACTGAAGCTTTCTTT. It yields the protein CATSTTGGSGTEAFF.

The chain joins TRBV10-3 to TRBJ1-1; 7 bases agree with TRBD1. The length of the CDR3 is 14 residues. The germline gives CDR1 ENHRY, CDR2 SYGVKD. V shed 8 bases, J shed 3 bases, and the junction held 9 bases outside the gene matches. DNA for the CDR3: TGTGCCATCGCCGTGCAGGGGGGGGACACTGAAGCTTTCTTT. Protein product: CAIAVQGGDTEAFF.

V is TRBV11-3 and J is TRBJ2-1, with a weak D call TRBD2 (7 bases). This CDR3 comprises 16 residues. Trimming took off 5 bases at V and 0 bases at J, with 14 bases between the two ends. CDR1 SGHNT and CDR2 YENEEA come from the germline V gene. CDR3 loop: CASSRGGGSSYNEQFF. The CDR3 coding sequence is TGTGCCAGCAGCCGTGGGGGCGGGAGCTCCTACAATGAGCAGTTCTTC.

The chain is built from TRBV7-9 and TRBJ1-5, with 8 bases identical to TRBD1. Germline V gene lookup returns CDR1 SEHNR and CDR2 FQNEAQ (reference sequence). This CDR3 region has 14 residues. V lost 5 bases and J lost 7; bases outside the gene matches: 7. The CDR3 sequence is CASSMTGAGQPQHF. The CDR3 nucleotides read TGTGCCAGCAGCATGACAGGGGCCGGACAGCCCCAGCATTTT.

This clone came up a few times. The chain carries TRBV5-6 and TRBJ2-3; 11 positions agree with TRBD2. The germline CDR1 and CDR2 sequences are SGHDT and YYEEEE. With V trimmed by 4 bases and J by 1 base, 2 bases remained unmatched. This CDR3 contains 15 residues. The CDR3 nucleotides are TGTGCCAGCAGCACTAGCGGGAGAGGCACAGATACGCAGTATTTT. It yields the protein CASSTSGRGTDTQYF.

The V call is TRBV13, the J call TRBJ2-7, with D possibly being TRBD1 (6 bases). CDR3 length equals 12 residues. Germline CDR1 reads PRHDT; CDR2 reads FYEKMQ (reference sequence). Trimming cost V 5 bases and J 10 bases, with 15 bases left between them. For the CDR3, the DNA is TGTGCCAGCAGCAGAACACAGGGACGACAGTACTTC. Amino acids: CASSRTQGRQYF. Based on the CDR3 plus reference TRBV13 and TRBJ2-7, the full variable domain is AAGVIQSPRHLIKEKRETATLKCYPIPRHDTVYWYQQGPGQDPQFLISFYEKMQSDKGSIPDRFSAQQFSDYHSELNMSSLELGDSALYFCASSRTQGRQYFGPGTRLTVT.

This clone has a handful of counts. This chain joins TRBV30 and TRBJ2-7; D could derive from TRBD1 or TRBD2 (6 bases each). Per the germline V gene, CDR1 is GTSNPN and CDR2 is SVGIG (reference sequence). V was cut by 0 bases and J by 11 bases, with 11 bases left in between. The CDR3 has 11 amino acids. This chain's CDR3 is CAWSVGGTEYF. CDR3 DNA sequence: TGTGCCTGGAGTGTAGGGGGGACGGAGTACTTC.

V usage is TRBV29-1 and J usage is TRBJ2-7, with no clear D. V lost 7 bases and J 2 bases, leaving 6 bases between the germline ends. Germline values: CDR1 SQVTM, CDR2 ANQGSEA. The CDR3 runs to 10 residues. The CDR3 region is CSAGAYEQYF. DNA of the CDR3: TGCAGCGCCGGCGCCTACGAGCAGTACTTC.

This clone was seen more than once but under ten times. The chain has TRBV28 and TRBJ2-1, with 10 bases aligning to TRBD2. J gave up 7 bases and V 6 bases, and 3 bases lay outside the gene matches. The CDR3 extends over 13 amino acids. Germline assignment: CDR1 MDHEN and CDR2 SYDVKM. The CDR3 is CASRSGRDNEQFF. The CDR3 coding sequence is TGTGCCAGCAGAAGCGGGAGGGATAATGAGCAGTTCTTC.

This clone was picked up a small number of times. The chain has TRBV4-1 and TRBJ2-7; 13 nucleotides agree with TRBD2. The V and J ends lost 1 base and 3 bases, in that order; junction bases with no gene match: 0. This CDR3 is built from 15 residues. Germline V gene data show CDR1 as MGHRA and CDR2 as YSYEKL. The CDR3 DNA sequence: TGCGCCAGCAGCCAAGGACTAGCGGGAGGCTACGAGCAGTACTTC. This sequence encodes CASSQGLAGGYEQYF.

This clone was seen a handful of times. V gene TRBV4-3 combines with J gene TRBJ2-1; D is unclear. V lost 0 bases, J lost 7 bases, and 16 bases lay in between. The CDR3 runs to 16 residues. Germline V gene sequence: CDR1 LGHNA, CDR2 YSLEER. CDR3 in DNA: TGCGCCAGCAGCCAAGATCCTATCGCACCTGGGAATGAGCAGTTCTTC. Protein: CASSQDPIAPGNEQFF.

This clone has just a few counts. V is TRBV18 and J is TRBJ2-7, with 7 bases that match TRBD1. The V and J ends lost 1 base and 1 base, in that order; junction bases with no gene match: 1. The CDR3 extends over 14 amino acids. Germline lookup yields CDR1 KGHSH and CDR2 LQKENI. CDR3 coding DNA: TGTGCCAGCTCACCACGACAGGGATCCTACGAGCAGTACTTC. It specifies CASSPRQGSYEQYF.